What follows is one T cell receptor (beta chain) and its context. Its antigen is still unknown. Expressed TCRB transcripts were sequenced, since all the RNA that had been isolated was reverse transcribed. The table came from immunoSEQ multiplex PCR; TCRdb's copy has only in-frame clones and leaves some out. Altogether under 350,000 clones are present, about 23% being singletons, with the ten largest covering 0.012%. These data come from a study of beta chain features in type 1 diabetes. General observations from the study: Type 1 diabetes patients had TCRB CDR3s that were shorter (moderately but significantly so) in all four CD4+ subsets.

CDR1 is SGHRS, CDR2 YFSETQ, per germline. This CDR3 spans 15 amino acids. Trimming removed 0 bases at V and 2 bases at J, with 12 bases between. The V gene is TRBV5-1, the J gene TRBJ2-7; maybe TRBD2 (6 bases). Input material: naive CD4+ T cells from blood. The receptor was derived from a woman under 40 with type 1 diabetes. The CDR3 DNA follows: TGCGCCAGCAGCTTGGTCCCGGGACTTACCTACGAGCAGTACTTC. This sequence encodes CASSLVPGLTYEQYF.